One sample yielded the 5 T cell receptor beta chains listed below, sequenced in a study of response to subunit inactivated influenza vaccine. One entry per CDR3 protein, called by TCRdb with MiXCR from the RT-PCR reads. This table holds 500,000 to 550,000 distinct CDR3 sequences, less than 7.5% found once. Specimen: PBMCs from blood, collected less than 25 months after vaccination. These receptors all come from a man between 50 and 75 years old who received an inactivated influenza vaccine.

The V and J genes are TRBV25-1 and TRBJ1-1; possible D gene TRBD1, 6 bases. The CDR3 runs 14 residues. V lost 4 bases and J 1 base, leaving 10 bases between the germline ends. In germline, CDR1 is MGHDK, CDR2 SYGVNS. The DNA for the CDR3 is TGTGCCAGCAGTGCAGGGGTAAGGAACACTGAAGCTTTCTTT. This gives the protein CASSAGVRNTEAFF.

This clonotype was seen repeatedly, ten times or more. This chain links TRBV28 with TRBJ2-2; 14 nucleotides align to TRBD2. CDR1 MDHEN and CDR2 SYDVKM come from the germline V gene. This CDR3 comprises 18 residues. The V gene end was trimmed by 1 base and the J gene end by 7 bases; junction bases not matched to a gene: 8. Here the CDR3 reads CASSLSPTSGRAVGELFF. Written as DNA, the CDR3 is TGTGCCAGCAGTTTATCCCCGACTAGCGGGAGGGCGGTCGGGGAGCTGTTTTTT.

This clonotype was seen a handful of times. V gene TRBV28 combines with J gene TRBJ2-7; tentative D call: TRBD1 (6 bases). V was clipped by 3 bases and J by 3 bases, with 24 bases between them. This CDR3 is 18 amino acids long. In germline, CDR1 is MDHEN, CDR2 SYDVKM. CDR3 region: CASSFYDPLKTGYYEQYF. The CDR3 nucleotides read TGTGCCAGCAGTTTTTACGACCCCCTTAAGACAGGCTACTACGAGCAGTACTTC.

The table lists this clonotype with many counts. The rearrangement joins TRBV6-5 to TRBJ1-1; TRBD1 agrees at 9 bases. Trimming cost V 0 bases and J 1 base; bases outside gene matches: 9. The CDR3 contains 18 residues. Germline V lookup: CDR1 MNHEY, CDR2 SVGAGI. The CDR3 here is CASSYSSWWTGENTEAFF. The CDR3 nucleotides are TGTGCCAGCAGTTACTCGAGTTGGTGGACAGGGGAGAACACTGAAGCTTTCTTT.

The sample holds a few counts of this clonotype. The chain recombines TRBV5-1 with TRBJ2-2; perhaps D is TRBD1 or TRBD2 (5 bases each). This CDR3 is built from 16 residues. Germline V gene data show CDR1 as SGHRS and CDR2 as YFSETQ. V was clipped by 6 bases and J by 3 bases, with 18 bases between them. Here the CDR3 reads CASTPASGPHTGELFF. In nucleotides, the CDR3 is TGCGCCAGCACCCCCGCTTCGGGGCCACACACCGGGGAGCTGTTTTTT.